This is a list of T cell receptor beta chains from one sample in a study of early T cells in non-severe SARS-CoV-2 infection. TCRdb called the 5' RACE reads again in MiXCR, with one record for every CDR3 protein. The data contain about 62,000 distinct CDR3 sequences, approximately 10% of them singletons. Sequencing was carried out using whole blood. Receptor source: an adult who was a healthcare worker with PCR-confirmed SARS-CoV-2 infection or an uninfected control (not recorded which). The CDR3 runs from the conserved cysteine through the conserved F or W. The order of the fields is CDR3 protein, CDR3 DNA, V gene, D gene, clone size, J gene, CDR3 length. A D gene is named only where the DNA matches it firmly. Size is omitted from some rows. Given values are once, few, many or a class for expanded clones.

cdr3_aa: CASSGQKKETQYF; cdr3_nt: TGTGCCAGTAGTGGACAGAAAAAAGAGACCCAGTACTTC; v_call: TRBV19; d_call: -; clone_size: few; j_call: TRBJ2-5; cdr3_length: 13
cdr3_aa: CASSFGVDEQFF; cdr3_nt: TGTGCCAGCAGTTTCGGAGTCGATGAGCAGTTCTTC; v_call: TRBV6-6; d_call: -; clone_size: -; j_call: TRBJ2-1; cdr3_length: 12
cdr3_aa: CASSSGTGHTGELFF; cdr3_nt: TGTGCCAGCAGCTCGGGGACAGGGCACACCGGGGAGCTGTTTTTT; v_call: TRBV7-9; d_call: TRBD1; clone_size: -; j_call: TRBJ2-2; cdr3_length: 15
cdr3_aa: CASRPTGLEETQYF; cdr3_nt: TGTGCCAGCAGGCCGACAGGGTTGGAGGAGACCCAGTACTTC; v_call: TRBV6-5; d_call: TRBD1; clone_size: -; j_call: TRBJ2-5; cdr3_length: 14
cdr3_aa: CASSTPFSDTQYF; cdr3_nt: TGTGCCAGCAGTACGCCCTTTTCAGATACGCAGTATTTT; v_call: TRBV28; d_call: -; clone_size: -; j_call: TRBJ2-3; cdr3_length: 13
cdr3_aa: CASSSGKRGGTDTQYF; cdr3_nt: TGTGCCAGCAGCTCGGGGAAGCGGGGGGGCACAGATACGCAGTATTTT; v_call: TRBV5-6; d_call: TRBD2; clone_size: -; j_call: TRBJ2-3; cdr3_length: 16
cdr3_aa: CASSPPSGFSGNTIYF; cdr3_nt: TGTGCCAGCTCACCACCCTCAGGGTTCTCTGGAAACACCATATATTTT; v_call: TRBV18; d_call: -; clone_size: many; j_call: TRBJ1-3; cdr3_length: 16
cdr3_aa: CSALFPGGRYNEQFF; cdr3_nt: TGCAGTGCCTTATTCCCGGGGGGCCGTTACAATGAGCAGTTCTTC; v_call: TRBV20-1; d_call: -; clone_size: many; j_call: TRBJ2-1; cdr3_length: 15
cdr3_aa: CASSEDGSSYNEQFF; cdr3_nt: TGTGCCAGCAGTGAGGACGGGAGCTCCTACAATGAGCAGTTCTTC; v_call: TRBV12-3/TRBV12-4; d_call: -; clone_size: few; j_call: TRBJ2-1; cdr3_length: 15
cdr3_aa: CASSHRTNPGYNEQFF; cdr3_nt: TGTGCCAGCAGCCACCGGACCAACCCCGGCTACAATGAGCAGTTCTTC; v_call: TRBV14; d_call: -; clone_size: -; j_call: TRBJ2-1; cdr3_length: 16
cdr3_aa: CASSIPTGDLAKNIQYF; cdr3_nt: TGTGCCAGCAGTATCCCAACAGGTGATCTAGCCAAAAACATTCAGTACTTC; v_call: TRBV2; d_call: -; clone_size: few; j_call: TRBJ2-4; cdr3_length: 17
cdr3_aa: CASSSQGATGELFF; cdr3_nt: TGCGCCAGCAGCTCGCAGGGTGCTACCGGGGAGCTGTTTTTT; v_call: TRBV5-1; d_call: -; clone_size: -; j_call: TRBJ2-2; cdr3_length: 14
cdr3_aa: CASSYAVHDETGGRETQYF; cdr3_nt: TGTGCCAGCAGTTACGCCGTTCACGACGAGACAGGGGGCCGTGAGACCCAGTACTTC; v_call: TRBV6-2/TRBV6-3; d_call: TRBD1; clone_size: -; j_call: TRBJ2-5; cdr3_length: 19
cdr3_aa: CASSGGAGPAVVNEQFF; cdr3_nt: TGTGCCAGCAGCGGTGGGGCGGGGCCCGCGGTGGTGAATGAGCAGTTCTTC; v_call: TRBV7-9; d_call: -; clone_size: few; j_call: TRBJ2-1; cdr3_length: 17
cdr3_aa: CASSLVGETSATEAFF; cdr3_nt: TGTGCCAGCAGCTTAGTCGGGGAGACCTCGGCCACTGAAGCTTTCTTT; v_call: TRBV7-8; d_call: -; clone_size: many; j_call: TRBJ1-1; cdr3_length: 16
cdr3_aa: CASSPTGGVAGSTDTQYF; cdr3_nt: TGTGCCAGCAGCCCGACGGGGGGGGTAGCGGGGAGCACAGATACGCAGTATTTT; v_call: TRBV5-4; d_call: TRBD2; clone_size: -; j_call: TRBJ2-3; cdr3_length: 18
cdr3_aa: CASSEYEFFHEDRTSYNEQFF; cdr3_nt: TGTGCCAGCAGTGAATATGAGTTCTTCCACGAGGACAGGACCTCCTACAATGAGCAGTTCTTC; v_call: TRBV25-1; d_call: TRBD1; clone_size: -; j_call: TRBJ2-1; cdr3_length: 21
cdr3_aa: CASSLLAGGRETQYF; cdr3_nt: TGTGCCAGCAGTTTATTAGCGGGGGGGCGTGAGACCCAGTACTTC; v_call: TRBV12-3/TRBV12-4; d_call: TRBD2; clone_size: few; j_call: TRBJ2-5; cdr3_length: 15
cdr3_aa: CAISEKPGAGTDTQYF; cdr3_nt: TGTGCCATCAGCGAAAAACCGGGGGCGGGCACAGATACGCAGTATTTT; v_call: TRBV10-3; d_call: -; clone_size: -; j_call: TRBJ2-3; cdr3_length: 16
cdr3_aa: CASSLGSGGYGYTF; cdr3_nt: TGTGCCAGCAGTTTAGGGTCAGGGGGCTATGGCTACACCTTC; v_call: TRBV12-3/TRBV12-4; d_call: TRBD1; clone_size: -; j_call: TRBJ1-2; cdr3_length: 14
cdr3_aa: CASSLAREETQYF; cdr3_nt: TGTGCCAGCAGCTTGGCAAGGGAAGAGACCCAGTACTTC; v_call: TRBV11-1; d_call: -; clone_size: -; j_call: TRBJ2-5; cdr3_length: 13
cdr3_aa: CASRATPNTGELFF; cdr3_nt: TGTGCCAGCAGAGCGACACCGAACACCGGGGAGCTGTTTTTT; v_call: TRBV6-1; d_call: -; clone_size: many; j_call: TRBJ2-2; cdr3_length: 14
cdr3_aa: CASSTQDRNQPQHF; cdr3_nt: TGTGCCAGCAGTACCCAGGACAGAAATCAGCCCCAGCATTTT; v_call: TRBV12-3/TRBV12-4; d_call: -; clone_size: -; j_call: TRBJ1-5; cdr3_length: 14
cdr3_aa: CSAYRRLNTEAFF; cdr3_nt: TGCAGCGCATACAGGAGATTGAACACTGAAGCTTTCTTT; v_call: TRBV29-1; d_call: -; clone_size: -; j_call: TRBJ1-1; cdr3_length: 13
cdr3_aa: CASSPPPGYSNQPQHF; cdr3_nt: TGTGCCAGCTCACCACCTCCCGGGTATAGCAATCAGCCCCAGCATTTT; v_call: TRBV18; d_call: -; clone_size: many; j_call: TRBJ1-5; cdr3_length: 16
cdr3_aa: CASSTGGAADTQYF; cdr3_nt: TGCGCCAGCAGCACCGGGGGGGCGGCAGATACGCAGTATTTT; v_call: TRBV5-1; d_call: TRBD2; clone_size: few; j_call: TRBJ2-3; cdr3_length: 14
cdr3_aa: CASSYSGRREKLFF; cdr3_nt: TGTGCCAGCAGTTACTCCGGCCGGAGAGAAAAACTGTTTTTT; v_call: TRBV6-6; d_call: -; clone_size: -; j_call: TRBJ1-4; cdr3_length: 14
cdr3_aa: CAGQRRPNYGYTF; cdr3_nt: TGTGCCGGTCAACGCAGGCCCAACTATGGCTACACCTTC; v_call: TRBV5-6; d_call: -; clone_size: -; j_call: TRBJ1-2; cdr3_length: 13
cdr3_aa: CATSRVRQGNYGYTF; cdr3_nt: TGTGCCACCAGCAGGGTCCGACAGGGGAACTATGGCTACACCTTC; v_call: TRBV15; d_call: TRBD1; clone_size: -; j_call: TRBJ1-2; cdr3_length: 15
cdr3_aa: CASSQAGGRTDTQYF; cdr3_nt: TGTGCCAGCAGCCAAGCCGGGGGCCGCACAGATACGCAGTATTTT; v_call: TRBV3-1; d_call: -; clone_size: -; j_call: TRBJ2-3; cdr3_length: 15
cdr3_aa: CASSQQGTPYSPLHF; cdr3_nt: TGTGCCAGCAGCCAGCAGGGGACACCGTATTCACCCCTCCACTTT; v_call: TRBV14; d_call: -; clone_size: -; j_call: TRBJ1-6; cdr3_length: 15
cdr3_aa: CASTPNGGGTAASENTIYF; cdr3_nt: TGTGCCAGCACCCCCAACGGGGGAGGGACAGCAGCCTCTGAAAACACCATATATTTT; v_call: TRBV6-6; d_call: TRBD1; clone_size: -; j_call: TRBJ1-3; cdr3_length: 19
cdr3_aa: CASSYSWTAQETQYF; cdr3_nt: TGTGCCAGCAGTTACTCGTGGACAGCCCAAGAGACCCAGTACTTC; v_call: TRBV6-6; d_call: -; clone_size: few; j_call: TRBJ2-5; cdr3_length: 15
cdr3_aa: CASSEGLENYNEQFF; cdr3_nt: TGTGCCAGCAGTGAAGGGCTAGAGAACTACAATGAGCAGTTCTTC; v_call: TRBV2; d_call: -; clone_size: -; j_call: TRBJ2-1; cdr3_length: 15
cdr3_aa: CASSPRLAGFHTDTQYF; cdr3_nt: TGTGCCAGCAGCCCACGACTAGCGGGGTTCCACACAGATACGCAGTATTTT; v_call: TRBV7-2; d_call: TRBD2; clone_size: -; j_call: TRBJ2-3; cdr3_length: 17
cdr3_aa: CASSSTVPGELFF; cdr3_nt: TGTGCCAGCAGCTCGACGGTGCCCGGGGAGCTGTTTTTT; v_call: TRBV13; d_call: -; clone_size: few; j_call: TRBJ2-2; cdr3_length: 13
cdr3_aa: CASSPQTGDYGYTF; cdr3_nt: TGTGCCAGCAGCCCGCAGACGGGGGACTATGGCTACACCTTC; v_call: TRBV11-1; d_call: -; clone_size: -; j_call: TRBJ1-2; cdr3_length: 14
cdr3_aa: CASRPLDRGTPNTEAFF; cdr3_nt: TGTGCCAGCAGACCATTGGACAGAGGAACCCCGAACACTGAAGCTTTCTTT; v_call: TRBV7-8; d_call: -; clone_size: few; j_call: TRBJ1-1; cdr3_length: 17
cdr3_aa: CASRFAGTASEQFF; cdr3_nt: TGTGCCAGCAGGTTCGCCGGGACCGCCAGTGAGCAGTTCTTC; v_call: TRBV6-1; d_call: -; clone_size: -; j_call: TRBJ2-1; cdr3_length: 14
cdr3_aa: CSARATLSGANVLTF; cdr3_nt: TGCAGTGCTAGAGCTACGCTCTCTGGGGCCAACGTCCTGACTTTC; v_call: TRBV20-1; d_call: -; clone_size: many; j_call: TRBJ2-6; cdr3_length: 15
cdr3_aa: CSASRVLQGMETQYF; cdr3_nt: TGCAGTGCCTCCAGGGTATTACAGGGAATGGAGACCCAGTACTTC; v_call: TRBV20-1; d_call: -; clone_size: -; j_call: TRBJ2-5; cdr3_length: 15
cdr3_aa: CASTPVAGRSQETQYF; cdr3_nt: TGTGCCAGCACCCCCGTCGCGGGACGGAGCCAAGAGACCCAGTACTTC; v_call: TRBV7-2; d_call: -; clone_size: many; j_call: TRBJ2-5; cdr3_length: 16
cdr3_aa: CSAQGGQNYGYTF; cdr3_nt: TGCAGCGCCCAAGGGGGACAGAACTATGGCTACACCTTC; v_call: TRBV29-1; d_call: TRBD1; clone_size: medium-sized; j_call: TRBJ1-2; cdr3_length: 13
cdr3_aa: CASSSTGTYQETQYF; cdr3_nt: TGTGCCAGTAGTTCGACAGGGACGTACCAAGAGACCCAGTACTTC; v_call: TRBV19; d_call: TRBD1; clone_size: few; j_call: TRBJ2-5; cdr3_length: 15
cdr3_aa: CASIRGLAGVQETQYF; cdr3_nt: TGTGCCAGCATAAGAGGACTAGCGGGGGTCCAAGAGACCCAGTACTTC; v_call: TRBV2; d_call: TRBD2; clone_size: -; j_call: TRBJ2-5; cdr3_length: 16
cdr3_aa: CASSPTGGNNSPLHF; cdr3_nt: TGTGCCAGCAGCCCCACAGGGGGAAATAATTCACCCCTCCACTTT; v_call: TRBV5-4; d_call: TRBD1; clone_size: -; j_call: TRBJ1-6; cdr3_length: 15
cdr3_aa: CASSQAYSPYGYTF; cdr3_nt: TGTGCCAGCAGCCAAGCATACAGCCCCTATGGCTACACCTTC; v_call: TRBV14; d_call: -; clone_size: -; j_call: TRBJ1-2; cdr3_length: 14
cdr3_aa: CASGFPGQTNTEAFF; cdr3_nt: TGTGCCAGCGGGTTCCCGGGACAGACGAACACTGAAGCTTTCTTT; v_call: TRBV5-6; d_call: TRBD1; clone_size: many; j_call: TRBJ1-1; cdr3_length: 15
cdr3_aa: CASSGTGANYGYTF; cdr3_nt: TGTGCCAGCAGCGGGACAGGGGCTAACTATGGCTACACCTTC; v_call: TRBV27; d_call: TRBD1; clone_size: few; j_call: TRBJ1-2; cdr3_length: 14
cdr3_aa: CASSEQQGNTGELFF; cdr3_nt: TGTGCCAGCAGTGAACAACAGGGTAACACCGGGGAGCTGTTTTTT; v_call: TRBV6-1; d_call: -; clone_size: few; j_call: TRBJ2-2; cdr3_length: 15
cdr3_aa: CASSHDRDSTDTQYF; cdr3_nt: TGTGCCAGCAGCCATGATAGGGACTCCACAGATACGCAGTATTTT; v_call: TRBV12-3/TRBV12-4; d_call: -; clone_size: few; j_call: TRBJ2-3; cdr3_length: 15
cdr3_aa: CAISEGHPSSYNEQFF; cdr3_nt: TGTGCCATCAGTGAAGGACACCCGAGCTCCTACAATGAGCAGTTCTTC; v_call: TRBV10-3; d_call: -; clone_size: many; j_call: TRBJ2-1; cdr3_length: 16
cdr3_aa: CASSQAGGSQETQYF; cdr3_nt: TGTGCCAGCAGCCAAGCAGGAGGGTCTCAAGAGACCCAGTACTTC; v_call: TRBV3-1; d_call: -; clone_size: few; j_call: TRBJ2-5; cdr3_length: 15
cdr3_aa: CASSSHSGDQETQYF; cdr3_nt: TGTGCCAGCAGCTCACACAGCGGGGACCAAGAGACCCAGTACTTC; v_call: TRBV7-2; d_call: TRBD2; clone_size: -; j_call: TRBJ2-5; cdr3_length: 15
cdr3_aa: CASSPPSNGELFF; cdr3_nt: TGTGCCAGCTCACCACCGAGCAACGGGGAGCTGTTTTTT; v_call: TRBV18; d_call: -; clone_size: many; j_call: TRBJ2-2; cdr3_length: 13
cdr3_aa: CASSLLGDEETQYF; cdr3_nt: TGTGCCAGCAGCTTACTCGGGGATGAAGAGACCCAGTACTTC; v_call: TRBV13; d_call: -; clone_size: -; j_call: TRBJ2-5; cdr3_length: 14
cdr3_aa: CSARDAARGHHQPQHF; cdr3_nt: TGCAGTGCTAGAGACGCGGCGCGGGGACACCATCAGCCCCAGCATTTT; v_call: TRBV20-1; d_call: -; clone_size: -; j_call: TRBJ1-5; cdr3_length: 16
cdr3_aa: CASSEMLAETQYF; cdr3_nt: TGTGCCAGCTCGGAGATGCTAGCAGAGACCCAGTACTTC; v_call: TRBV18; d_call: -; clone_size: many; j_call: TRBJ2-5; cdr3_length: 13
cdr3_aa: CATSRDFGLETQYF; cdr3_nt: TGTGCCACCAGCAGAGATTTCGGTTTAGAGACCCAGTACTTC; v_call: TRBV15; d_call: -; clone_size: few; j_call: TRBJ2-5; cdr3_length: 14